The TCR beta chain described here comes from a study of blood T cell repertoires in COVID-19. About the research overall: The United States, Italy and Spain provided the acute and convalescent COVID-19 samples. T cells, B-cell-depleted T cells, or PBMCs supplied cDNA or gDNA.

Germline CDR1 is KGHSH and CDR2 is LQKENI. With V trimmed by 3 bases and J by 7 bases, 15 bases remained unmatched. This CDR3 contains 16 residues. Per the authors' pipeline: The assay estimated nucleated cells by amplifying reference gene primers. Sequencing was performed with immunoSEQ multiplex PCR; in TCRdb, only in-frame clones are kept and a portion is missing. V and J calls and clone size are given by that table; D and trimming were obtained from the DNA. The table lists some 47,000 clones, about 88% of them singletons. The rearrangement links TRBV18 to TRBJ2-7; TRBD1 agrees at 7 bases. The receptor's source is a human donor in a cohort sampled during active COVID-19. Material for sequencing was peripheral blood. The CDR3 reads CASSPRRGTVALEQYF. The DNA of the CDR3 is TGTGCCAGCTCACCCCGCCGTGGGACAGTAGCGTTGGAGCAGTACTTC.